This TCR beta chain was sequenced during a study of blood T cell repertoires in COVID-19. As for the study in general: Donors in the United States, Italy and Spain gave samples during acute or convalescent COVID-19. PBMCs, B-cell-depleted T cells, or T cells provided the cDNA or gDNA that made up the material.

Original processing methods: Reference gene primer amplification gave nucleated cell count estimates. TCRdb keeps only in-frame clones here, not all; method: immunoSEQ multiplex PCR. The DNA gave D and trimming, while V, J and clone size come from that table. The table lists approximately 81,000 clones, roughly four fifths of them singletons. This CDR3 comprises 17 residues. Trimming removed 4 bases from V and 3 bases from J; junction bases left unmatched: 10. Germline CDR1 is LGHDT and CDR2 is YNNKEL (reference sequence). The sequencing input was peripheral blood. The gene calls are TRBV3-1 (or the pseudogene TRBV3-2) and TRBJ2-1; 9 positions match TRBD2. This sequence was found in a human donor in a cohort sampled during active COVID-19. Here the CDR3 DNA reads TGTGCCAGCAGCCCGACCCTGGGCGGGGGGGGCTACAATGAGCAGTTCTTC. Its protein is CASSPTLGGGGYNEQFF.